This T cell receptor (beta chain) was recovered during a study of T cells in Graves' hyperthyroidism and ophthalmopathy. Study results and limitations: From stable hyperthyroidism, ophthalmopathy was set apart by a 13 V-J model.

TCR beta CDR3 regions were amplified from RNA. Using the HTBI primer set, a first-round RT-PCR was run on the TCR CDR3. A single record per CDR3 protein comes from TCRdb applying MiXCR to the multiplex PCR reads. This table has roughly 740,000 distinct CDR3 sequences, about a sixth appearing once. Germline CDR1 SNHLY, CDR2 FYNNEI. The CDR3 has 13 amino acids. A remark on this clonotype: Its specificity is not known. Since a much larger clone is just one base distant, this may be a read error.

The sample was blood. The rearrangement joins TRBV2 to TRBJ2-7, with D possibly TRBD2 on 6 matching bases. The sequence came from a man younger than 30 with Graves' hyperthyroidism. CDR3 in amino acids: CASSRTGDGELYF. For the CDR3, the DNA is TGTGCCAGCAGTCGGACGGGGGACGGCGAGCTGTACTTC.